These 29 T cell receptor beta chains originate from one sample sequenced in a study of cytomegalovirus exposure and HLA in healthy donors. In the PCR, 60 Vbeta and 13 Jbeta primers were used. Repertoires were generated with immunoSEQ multiplex PCR, while TCRdb's copy carries only in-frame clones and drops some. The sample records about 120,000 clones, under 85% being singletons. The sequencing sample was made of PBMCs. Source of these receptors: a young man in good health and CMV-seropositive.

The V gene is TRBV5-6, the J gene TRBJ2-7, with 7 bases aligning to TRBD1. The CDR3 consists of 16 residues. Looked up from germline, CDR1 is SGHDT and CDR2 is YYEEEE. The junction had 12 bases not matched to a gene; V was cut back by 1 base and J by 5 bases. The CDR3 DNA reads as TGTGCCAGCAGCTTGAGGGCAGGGGGTTACCCCCACGAGCAGTACTTC. Protein sequence: CASSLRAGGYPHEQYF.

The rearrangement links TRBV5-1 to TRBJ2-2; 11 bases match TRBD1. The germline V gene encodes CDR1 SGHRS and CDR2 YFSETQ. The CDR3 is 16 amino acids. V shed 2 bases and J 4 bases; nucleotides not matched to a gene: 4. CDR3 in DNA: TGCGCCAGCAGCTTAACCGGGACAGGGGGCACCGGGGAGCTGTTTTTT. It codes for CASSLTGTGGTGELFF.

V is TRBV15 and J is TRBJ1-6; D is perhaps TRBD1 (5 bases). The CDR3 runs 15 residues. Trimming stripped 0 bases from V and 10 bases from J, with 13 bases between. The germline V gene encodes CDR1 LNHNV and CDR2 YYDKDF (reference sequence). The CDR3 here is CATSRDKGNSSPLHF. CDR3 DNA: TGTGCCACCAGCAGAGATAAGGGGAACTCGTCACCCCTCCACTTT.

This rearrangement joins TRBV6-5 to TRBJ1-1; tentative D call: TRBD1 (6 bases). CDR3 length equals 13 residues. The ends were cut back, 10 bases at V and 10 bases at J, with 22 bases in the middle. CDR1 is MNHEY, CDR2 SVGAGI, per germline. The CDR3 reads CATAGGASGGAFF. CDR3 coding DNA: TGTGCCACCGCCGGGGGGGCCAGCGGGGGAGCTTTCTTT.

The gene calls are TRBV27 and TRBJ2-7; 9 nucleotides align to TRBD2. With 6 bases clipped from V and 4 bases from J, the junction kept 7 bases outside the gene matches. The CDR3 spans 14 residues. Germline values: CDR1 MNHEY, CDR2 SMNVEV (reference sequence). CDR3 in amino acids: CASSWGREGYEQYF. Here the CDR3 DNA reads TGTGCCAGCAGCTGGGGGCGGGAGGGTTACGAGCAGTACTTC.

The chain recombines TRBV28 with TRBJ2-7; possible D gene TRBD2, 6 bases. From germline, CDR1 is MDHEN and CDR2 SYDVKM. The germline V and J ends were trimmed by 5 bases and 0 bases, with 11 bases remaining between them. CDR3 length: 14 residues. The CDR3 DNA reads TGTGCCAGCAGTGCGGGACTTCCCTCCTACGAGCAGTACTTC. Amino acid sequence: CASSAGLPSYEQYF.

This rearrangement joins TRBV18 to TRBJ1-5; tentatively, D is TRBD1 (6 bases). Trimming left V 5 bases short and J 5 bases short, with 13 bases between. The CDR3 loop spans 14 amino acids. Germline V gives CDR1 KGHSH, CDR2 LQKENI. Here the CDR3 reads CASSSTGPHQPQHF. The CDR3 DNA reads TGTGCCAGCTCATCGACAGGCCCGCATCAGCCCCAGCATTTT. Drawing the rest from reference TRBV18 and TRBJ1-5, the complete variable domain is NAGVMQNPRHLVRRRGQEARLRCSPMKGHSHVYWYRQLPEEGLKFMVYLQKENIIDESGMPKERFSAEFPKEGPSILRIQQVVRGDSAAYFCASSSTGPHQPQHFGDGTRLSIL.

The chain has TRBV9 and TRBJ2-1; 7 bases fit TRBD1. V gave up 3 bases and J gave up 0 bases; unmatched junction bases: 3. The CDR3 extends over 15 amino acids. CDR1 SGDLS and CDR2 YYNGEE come from the germline V gene. The CDR3 loop reads CASSATGSSYNEQFF. The CDR3 bases are TGTGCCAGCAGCGCGACAGGGAGCTCCTACAATGAGCAGTTCTTC.

The J gene is TRBJ2-3, the V gene TRBV19; D unclear. Trimming took 5 bases from V and 2 from J, leaving 11 bases between them. The CDR3 has 14 residues. Germline V CDR1 and CDR2: LNHDA, SQIVND (reference sequence). The CDR3 DNA sequence: TGTGCCAGTAGTTTCGCGGCTTCCACAGATACGCAGTATTTT. This sequence encodes CASSFAASTDTQYF. Filled out from reference TRBV19 and TRBJ2-3, the complete variable domain reads DGGITQSPKYLFRKEGQNVTLSCEQNLNHDAMYWYRQDPGQGLRLIYYSQIVNDFQKGDIAEGYSVSREKKESFPLTVTSAQKNPTAFYLCASSFAASTDTQYFGPGTRLTVL.

The chain uses TRBV29-1 and TRBJ1-2, with a weak D call TRBD1 (5 bases). CDR3 length equals 12 residues. V lost 7 bases and J lost 6, with 15 bases in between. From germline, CDR1 is SQVTM and CDR2 ANQGSEA. This CDR3 reads CSGTRGGDGYTF. CDR3 sequence (DNA): TGCAGCGGCACCCGGGGAGGGGATGGCTACACCTTC. Filled out from reference TRBV29-1 and TRBJ1-2, the complete variable domain reads SAVISQKPSRDICQRGTSLTIQCQVDSQVTMMFWYRQQPGQSLTLIATANQGSEATYESGFVIDKFPISRPNLTFSTLTVSNMSPEDSSIYLCSGTRGGDGYTFGSGTRLTVV.

The chain carries TRBV7-9 and TRBJ2-7; D perhaps matches TRBD1 (5 bases). The germline CDR1 and CDR2 sequences are SEHNR and FQNEAQ (reference sequence). V lost 3 bases and J 7 bases, leaving 13 bases between the germline ends. The CDR3 loop spans 13 amino acids. The CDR3 nucleotides read TGTGCCAGCAGCTTGCAGGGATTGGTTGAGCAGTACTTC. As protein: CASSLQGLVEQYF. The variable domain in full, completed from reference TRBV7-9 and TRBJ2-7, reads DTGVSQNPRHKITKRGQNVTFRCDPISEHNRLYWYRQTLGQGPEFLTYFQNEAQLEKSRLLSDRFSAERPKGSFSTLEIQRTEQGDSAMYLCASSLQGLVEQYFGPGTRLTVT.

The chain combines TRBV5-1 with TRBJ2-7, with a possible D match to TRBD1 (5 bases). The germline V gene encodes CDR1 SGHRS and CDR2 YFSETQ. With 0 bases removed from V and 4 bases from J, the gap between germline ends came to 11 bases. This CDR3 is 14 amino acids long. The CDR3 nucleotides are TGCGCCAGCAGCTTGGAGACAGATCGTTACGAGCAGTACTTC. It encodes CASSLETDRYEQYF.

The chain employs TRBV6-4 and TRBJ2-3; D is unresolved. Trimming stripped 4 bases from V and 0 bases from J, with 8 bases between. The CDR3 has 14 amino acids. The germline CDR1 and CDR2 sequences are MRHNA and SNTAGT. CDR3 region: CASSVSVSTDTQYF. The CDR3 region has the DNA TGTGCCAGCAGTGTATCGGTCAGCACAGATACGCAGTATTTT.

The chain recombines TRBV14 with TRBJ2-7; tentative D call: TRBD1 (5 bases). Germline V gene data show CDR1 as SGHDN and CDR2 as FVKESK. The germline V and J ends were trimmed by 0 bases and 3 bases, with 15 bases remaining between them. This CDR3 has 16 residues. DNA for the CDR3: TGTGCCAGCAGCCAAGATCTTTCGACAGTTTACTACGAGCAGTACTTC. Protein sequence: CASSQDLSTVYYEQYF. Full variable domain (missing parts from reference TRBV14 and TRBJ2-7): EAGVTQFPSHSVIEKGQTVTLRCDPISGHDNLYWYRRVMGKEIKFLLHFVKESKQDESGMPNNRFLAERTGGTYSTLKVQPAELEDSGVYFCASSQDLSTVYYEQYFGPGTRLTVT.

This clone turned up a few times. Sequence at one end of the junction differs from germline and may be a read error. The chain carries TRBV2 and TRBJ1-1; maybe TRBD1 (6 bases). In germline, CDR1 is SNHLY, CDR2 FYNNEI. CDR3 size: 14 residues. The CDR3 sequence is CASSGPGALSSKVF. CDR3 coding DNA: TGTGCCAGCAGTGGCCCAGGGGCTCTTTCAAGTAAGGTCTTT.

The J gene is TRBJ2-1, the V gene TRBV6-5; TRBD2 matches 9 bases. Per the germline V gene, CDR1 is MNHEY and CDR2 is SVGAGI. V shed 2 bases and J 8 bases; nucleotides not matched to a gene: 7. This CDR3 has 15 amino acids. CDR3 nucleotides: TGTGCCAGCAGTTACGGAACTAGCGGGTGGGATGAGCAGTTCTTC. Translation: CASSYGTSGWDEQFF.

This clone was observed a single time. The rearrangement uses TRBV25-1 and TRBJ1-2; D gene unclear. Trimming pared 6 bases from V and 4 bases from J, leaving 12 bases between. Germline CDR1 is MGHDK and CDR2 is SYGVNS. CDR3 size: 13 residues. The CDR3, as DNA: TGTGCCAGCAGCAATGAGTTCCTCTATGGCTACACCTTC. Residues: CASSNEFLYGYTF.

The gene calls are TRBV27 and TRBJ1-5; the D gene is possibly TRBD1 (5 bases). The germline V and J ends were trimmed by 4 bases and 3 bases, with 7 bases remaining between them. Germline V CDR1 and CDR2: MNHEY, SMNVEV (reference sequence). The length of the CDR3 is 13 residues. CDR3 in amino acids: CASSWGLNQPQHF. DNA of the CDR3: TGTGCCAGCAGTTGGGGCCTCAATCAGCCCCAGCATTTT.

The chain combines TRBV6-5 with TRBJ1-2; TRBD1 aligns across 9 bases. The CDR3 covers 15 residues. With 0 bases clipped from V and 3 bases from J, the junction kept 2 bases outside the gene matches. Germline V gene data show CDR1 as MNHEY and CDR2 as SVGAGI. In DNA, the CDR3 is TGTGCCAGCAGTTACTCACACAGGGGGCACTATGGCTACACCTTC. Translated, it gives CASSYSHRGHYGYTF.

The chain employs TRBV5-5 and TRBJ2-5, with 13 bases that match TRBD2. Germline V gene sequence: CDR1 SGHKS, CDR2 YYEKEE (reference sequence). The length of the CDR3 is 14 residues. The V gene end was trimmed by 6 bases and the J gene end by 4 bases; junction bases not matched to a gene: 3. The CDR3 bases are TGTGCCAGCAACGGGACTAGCGGGGTAGAGACCCAGTACTTC. Translation: CASNGTSGVETQYF.

On this clone itself: At one end, the junction sequence differs from germline, possibly due to a read error. The chain recombines TRBV7-9 with TRBJ1-6; the match to TRBD1 covers 7 bases. Germline CDR1 and CDR2: SEHNR and FQNEAQ (reference sequence). The CDR3 is 15 residues long. This CDR3 reads CSSSFPGQRNSPLHF. DNA for the CDR3: TGTTCCAGCAGCTTCCCGGGACAGCGGAATTCACCCCTCCACTTT.

J is TRBJ2-7 and V is TRBV5-4; D is unclear. V was pared by 3 bases and J by 0 bases, with 4 bases between. Looked up from germline, CDR1 is SGHNT and CDR2 is YYREEE (reference sequence). There are 12 residues in the CDR3. DNA of the CDR3: TGTGCCAGCAGCTCGAGCTCCTACGAGCAGTACTTC. This encodes CASSSSSYEQYF. Full variable domain (remainder filled in from reference TRBV5-4 and TRBJ2-7): ETGVTQSPTHLIKTRGQQVTLRCSSQSGHNTVSWYQQALGQGPQFIFQYYREEENGRGNFPPRFSGLQFPNYSSELNVNALELDDSALYLCASSSSSYEQYFGPGTRLTVT.

This chain connects TRBV14 to TRBJ1-2; 8 bases line up with TRBD1. The CDR3 totals 13 residues. Germline loops: CDR1 SGHDN, CDR2 FVKESK. V gave up 3 bases and J gave up 4 bases; unmatched junction bases: 1. This CDR3 is CASSHGQGYGYTF. The DNA for the CDR3 is TGTGCCAGCAGCCACGGACAGGGCTATGGCTACACCTTC.

The chain combines TRBV28 with TRBJ1-1; D is undetermined. The V end lost 3 bases, the J end lost 0 bases, and 8 bases lay between the germline ends. The CDR3 is made up of 14 amino acids. The germline CDR1 and CDR2 sequences are MDHEN and SYDVKM. CDR3 nucleotide sequence: TGTGCCAGCAGTTTGCGGGCCATGAACACTGAAGCTTTCTTT. This gives the protein CASSLRAMNTEAFF.

The table lists this clone with a count of one. The V gene is TRBV5-1, the J gene TRBJ2-5; 7 bases line up with TRBD1. The CDR3 spans 15 residues. V dropped 2 bases and J dropped 5; count of bases not matched to a gene: 9. Germline assignment: CDR1 SGHRS and CDR2 YFSETQ. The chain's CDR3 is CASSFYWTGDETQYF. The CDR3 nucleotides read TGCGCCAGCAGCTTCTACTGGACAGGAGACGAGACCCAGTACTTC.

The J gene is TRBJ2-3, the V gene TRBV9, with 9 bases aligning to TRBD2. Per the germline V gene, CDR1 is SGDLS and CDR2 is YYNGEE. The CDR3 runs to 17 residues. Germline trimming cut 1 base from V and 1 base from J; bases unmatched to any gene: 7. CDR3 protein: CASSVRGWTSGTDTQYF. The CDR3 region has the DNA TGTGCCAGCAGCGTAAGGGGGTGGACTAGCGGCACAGATACGCAGTATTTT.

This clone was observed once. The rearrangement links TRBV27 to TRBJ1-1; perhaps TRBD1 as D (6 bases). Germline loops: CDR1 MNHEY, CDR2 SMNVEV (reference sequence). The CDR3 covers 18 residues. Trimming took 0 bases from V and 3 from J, leaving 20 bases between them. CDR3 sequence (DNA): TGTGCCAGCAGTTTATCGGGGCAGGGGATCATTTCGGACACTGAAGCTTTCTTT. Translating gives CASSLSGQGIISDTEAFF.

The chain carries TRBV5-1 and TRBJ2-5; 8 nucleotides line up with TRBD2. CDR1 and CDR2 from the germline V gene are SGHRS and YFSETQ. This CDR3 has 14 amino acids. J was trimmed by 5 bases and V by 7 bases; bases with no gene match: 10. CDR3 sequence (DNA): TGCGCCAGCTGCCTGGCGGGAGGCCCGGAGACCCAGTACTTC. It encodes CASCLAGGPETQYF.

This clone has just a few counts. V gene TRBV6-6 combines with J gene TRBJ1-1; D is ambiguous. V was shortened by 5 bases and J by 1 base, with 14 bases between the two germline ends. Germline CDR1 MNHNY, CDR2 SVGAGI (reference sequence). The CDR3 runs to 15 residues. The CDR3 loop reads CASSPLLTGNTEAFF. The CDR3 DNA reads as TGTGCCAGCAGTCCGCTGTTGACGGGGAACACTGAAGCTTTCTTT.